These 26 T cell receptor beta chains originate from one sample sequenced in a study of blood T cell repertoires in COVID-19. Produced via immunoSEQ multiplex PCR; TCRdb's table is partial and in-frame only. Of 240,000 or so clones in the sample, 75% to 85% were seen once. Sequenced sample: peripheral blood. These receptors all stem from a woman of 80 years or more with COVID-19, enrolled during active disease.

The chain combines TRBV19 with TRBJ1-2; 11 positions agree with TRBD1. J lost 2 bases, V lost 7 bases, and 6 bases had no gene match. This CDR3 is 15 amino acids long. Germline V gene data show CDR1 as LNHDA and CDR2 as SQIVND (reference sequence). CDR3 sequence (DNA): TGTGCCAGTAAGCCCGGGACAGGGGGGAACTATGGCTACACCTTC. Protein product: CASKPGTGGNYGYTF.

The CDR3 is CASSSTRYLQGAGNTIYF. CDR3 nucleotides: TGTGCCAGCAGCTCGACCAGGTACCTACAAGGGGCTGGAAACACCATATATTTT. This chain links TRBV3-1 (or the pseudogene TRBV3-2) with TRBJ1-3; maybe TRBD1 (5 bases). CDR3 length: 18 residues. V gave up 5 bases and J gave up 2 bases, with 22 bases separating them. The germline V gene has CDR1 LGHDT and CDR2 YNNKEL (reference sequence).

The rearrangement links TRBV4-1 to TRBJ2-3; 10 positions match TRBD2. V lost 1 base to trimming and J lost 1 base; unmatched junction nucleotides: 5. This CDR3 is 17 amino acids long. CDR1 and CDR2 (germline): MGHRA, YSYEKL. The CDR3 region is CASSQGRTSGRTDTQYF. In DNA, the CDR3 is TGCGCCAGCAGCCAAGGGAGGACTAGCGGCCGCACAGATACGCAGTATTTT.

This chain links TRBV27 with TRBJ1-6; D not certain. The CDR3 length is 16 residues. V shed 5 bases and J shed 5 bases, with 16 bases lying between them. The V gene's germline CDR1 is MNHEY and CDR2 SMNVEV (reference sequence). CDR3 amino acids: CASSPRGQVDNSPLHF. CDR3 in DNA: TGTGCCAGCAGTCCCCGCGGGCAGGTTGATAATTCACCCCTCCACTTT.

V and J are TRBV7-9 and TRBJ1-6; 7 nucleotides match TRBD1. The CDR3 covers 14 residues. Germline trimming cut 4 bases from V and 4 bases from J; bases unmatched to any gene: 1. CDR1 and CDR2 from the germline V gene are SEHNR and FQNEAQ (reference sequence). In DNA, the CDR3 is TGTGCCAGCAGCTCGGACAGGTATAATTCACCCCTCCACTTT. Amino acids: CASSSDRYNSPLHF.

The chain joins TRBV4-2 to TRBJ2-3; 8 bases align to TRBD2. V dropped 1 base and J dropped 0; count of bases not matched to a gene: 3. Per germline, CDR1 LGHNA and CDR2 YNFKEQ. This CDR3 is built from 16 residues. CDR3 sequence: CASSQVRGASTDTQYF. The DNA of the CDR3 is TGTGCCAGCAGCCAAGTGCGGGGGGCTAGCACAGATACGCAGTATTTT.

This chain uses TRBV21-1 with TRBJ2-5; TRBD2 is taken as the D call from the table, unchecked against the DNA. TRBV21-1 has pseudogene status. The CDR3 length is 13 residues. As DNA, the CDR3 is TGTGCCAGCACCGAGGGTATACAAGAGACCCAGTACTTC. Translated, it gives CASTEGIQETQYF.

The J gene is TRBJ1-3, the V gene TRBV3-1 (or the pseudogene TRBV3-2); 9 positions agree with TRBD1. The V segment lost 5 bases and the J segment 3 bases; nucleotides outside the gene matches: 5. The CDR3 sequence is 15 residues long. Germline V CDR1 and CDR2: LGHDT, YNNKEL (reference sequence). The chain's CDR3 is CASSVRDRDGNTIYF. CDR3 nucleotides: TGTGCCAGCAGCGTCCGGGACAGGGATGGAAACACCATATATTTT.

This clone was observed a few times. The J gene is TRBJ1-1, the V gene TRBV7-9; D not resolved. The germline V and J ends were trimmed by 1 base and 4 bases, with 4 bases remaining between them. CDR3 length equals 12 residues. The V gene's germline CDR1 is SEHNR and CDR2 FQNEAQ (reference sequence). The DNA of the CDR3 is TGTGCCAGCAGCTTAGATCGCACTGAAGCTTTCTTT. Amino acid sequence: CASSLDRTEAFF.

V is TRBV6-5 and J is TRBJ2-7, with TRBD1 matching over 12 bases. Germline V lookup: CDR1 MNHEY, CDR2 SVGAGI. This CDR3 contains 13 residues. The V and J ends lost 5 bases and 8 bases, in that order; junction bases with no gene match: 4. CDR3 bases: TGTGCCAGCAGTACCGGGACAGGGGGCAAGCAGTACTTC. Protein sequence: CASSTGTGGKQYF.

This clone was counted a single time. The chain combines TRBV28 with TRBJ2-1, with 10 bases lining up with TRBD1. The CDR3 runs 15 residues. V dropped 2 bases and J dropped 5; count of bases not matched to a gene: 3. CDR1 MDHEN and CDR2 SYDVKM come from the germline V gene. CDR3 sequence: CASSLGGTGDNEQFF. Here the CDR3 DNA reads TGTGCCAGCAGTTTAGGAGGGACAGGGGACAATGAGCAGTTCTTC. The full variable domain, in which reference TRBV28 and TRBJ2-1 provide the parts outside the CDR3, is DVKVTQSSRYLVKRTGEKVFLECVQDMDHENMFWYRQDPGLGLRLIYFSYDVKMKEKGDIPEGYSVSREKKERFSLILESASTNQTSMYLCASSLGGTGDNEQFFGPGTRLTVL.

The CDR3, as DNA: TGCGCCAGCAGCCACGTGACGGGAACTTTCACAGATACGCAGTATTTT. This encodes CASSHVTGTFTDTQYF. The genes are TRBV4-1 and TRBJ2-3, with a tentative D call TRBD2 (5 bases). Germline V gives CDR1 MGHRA, CDR2 YSYEKL. V shed 3 bases and J shed 2 bases, with 15 bases lying between them. The CDR3 loop spans 16 amino acids.

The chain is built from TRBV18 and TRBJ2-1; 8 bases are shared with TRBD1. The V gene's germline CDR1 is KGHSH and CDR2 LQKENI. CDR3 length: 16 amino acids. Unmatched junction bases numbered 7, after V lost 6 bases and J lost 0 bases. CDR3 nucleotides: TGTGCCAGCTCCTATCGACAGGGGAGCTCCTACAATGAGCAGTTCTTC. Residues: CASSYRQGSSYNEQFF.

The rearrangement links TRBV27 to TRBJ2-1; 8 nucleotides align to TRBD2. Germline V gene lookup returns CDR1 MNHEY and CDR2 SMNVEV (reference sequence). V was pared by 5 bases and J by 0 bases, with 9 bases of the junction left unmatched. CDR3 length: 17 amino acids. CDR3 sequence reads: CASSPRLAPTSYNEQFF. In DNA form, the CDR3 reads TGTGCCAGCAGTCCGCGACTAGCGCCGACCTCCTACAATGAGCAGTTCTTC.

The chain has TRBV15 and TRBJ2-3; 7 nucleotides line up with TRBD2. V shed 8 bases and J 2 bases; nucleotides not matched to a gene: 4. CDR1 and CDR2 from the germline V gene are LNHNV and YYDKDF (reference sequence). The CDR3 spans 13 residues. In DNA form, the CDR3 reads TGTGCCACCCGGGACTATTCCACAGATACGCAGTATTTT. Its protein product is CATRDYSTDTQYF.

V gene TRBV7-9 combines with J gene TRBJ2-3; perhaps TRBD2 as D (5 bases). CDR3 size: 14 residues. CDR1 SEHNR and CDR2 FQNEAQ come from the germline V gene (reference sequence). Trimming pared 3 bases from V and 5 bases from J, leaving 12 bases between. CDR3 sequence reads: CASSFQRDGDTQYF. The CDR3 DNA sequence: TGTGCCAGCAGCTTCCAACGGGATGGAGATACGCAGTATTTT. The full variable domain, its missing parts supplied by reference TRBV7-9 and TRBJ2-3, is DTGVSQNPRHKITKRGQNVTFRCDPISEHNRLYWYRQTLGQGPEFLTYFQNEAQLEKSRLLSDRFSAERPKGSFSTLEIQRTEQGDSAMYLCASSFQRDGDTQYFGPGTRLTVL.

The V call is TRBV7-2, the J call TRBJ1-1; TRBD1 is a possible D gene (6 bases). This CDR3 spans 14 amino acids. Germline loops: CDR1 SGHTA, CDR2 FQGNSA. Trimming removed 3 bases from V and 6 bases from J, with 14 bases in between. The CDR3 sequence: CASSFYRVESEAFF. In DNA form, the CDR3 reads TGTGCCAGCAGCTTTTACAGGGTAGAGTCTGAAGCTTTCTTT.

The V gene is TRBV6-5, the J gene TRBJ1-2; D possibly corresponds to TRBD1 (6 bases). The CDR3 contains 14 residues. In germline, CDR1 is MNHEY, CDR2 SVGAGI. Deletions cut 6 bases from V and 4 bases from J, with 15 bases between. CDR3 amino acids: CASSRDTAFYGYTF. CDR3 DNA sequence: TGTGCCAGCAGCCGGGACACCGCATTCTATGGCTACACCTTC.

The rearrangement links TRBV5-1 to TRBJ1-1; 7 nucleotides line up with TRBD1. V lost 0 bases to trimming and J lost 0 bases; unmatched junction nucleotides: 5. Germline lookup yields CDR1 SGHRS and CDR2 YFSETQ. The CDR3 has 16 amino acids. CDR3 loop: CASSLGQGFMNTEAFF. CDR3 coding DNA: TGCGCCAGCAGCTTGGGACAGGGCTTTATGAACACTGAAGCTTTCTTT. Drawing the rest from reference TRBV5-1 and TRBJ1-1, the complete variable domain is KAGVTQTPRYLIKTRGQQVTLSCSPISGHRSVSWYQQTPGQGLQFLFEYFSETQRNKGNFPGRFSGRQFSNSRSEMNVSTLELGDSALYLCASSLGQGFMNTEAFFGQGTRLTVV.

CDR3 loop: CASSLDRGDEQFF. CDR3 DNA sequence: TGTGCCAGCAGCTTAGACAGGGGGGATGAGCAGTTCTTC. The chain links TRBV11-3 to TRBJ2-1; tentative D call: TRBD1 (7 bases). Germline V gives CDR1 SGHNT, CDR2 YENEEA. Trimming shortened V by 0 bases and J by 8 bases, and 8 bases separated the two germline ends. This CDR3 comprises 13 residues.

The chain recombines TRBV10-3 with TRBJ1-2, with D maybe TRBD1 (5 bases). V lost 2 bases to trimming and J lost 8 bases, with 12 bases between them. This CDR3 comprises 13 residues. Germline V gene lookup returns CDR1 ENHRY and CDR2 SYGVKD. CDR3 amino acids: CAISELLGGGYTF. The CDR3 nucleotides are TGTGCCATCAGTGAGCTCCTCGGGGGAGGCTACACCTTC.

CDR3 residues: CAWSVGGLAKNIQYF. In DNA form, the CDR3 reads TGTGCCTGGAGTGTGGGGGGTTTGGCCAAAAACATTCAGTACTTC. The J gene is TRBJ2-4, the V gene TRBV30; perhaps TRBD2 as D (6 bases). Between the trimmed V and J ends, which lost 0 bases and 1 base, there was a span of 10 bases. Germline assignment: CDR1 GTSNPN and CDR2 SVGIG (reference sequence). The CDR3 is made up of 15 amino acids.

CDR3 residues: CASSWKQGAVGYTF. The DNA of the CDR3 is TGTGCCAGCAGCTGGAAACAGGGGGCGGTCGGCTACACCTTC. The rearrangement links TRBV11-2 to TRBJ1-2; the match to TRBD1 covers 9 bases. This CDR3 has 14 amino acids. Germline V gene lookup returns CDR1 SGHAT and CDR2 FQNNGV. Trimming at V came to 4 bases and at J to 8 bases, leaving 8 bases not matched to a gene.

The CDR3 bases are TGTGCCAGCTCACTAGGACAGGGGGCGGGTCAGCCCCAGCATTTT. Translation gives CASSLGQGAGQPQHF. The rearrangement links TRBV18 to TRBJ1-5, with 11 bases that match TRBD1. V lost 4 bases and J lost 6; bases outside the gene matches: 5. The CDR3 length is 15 residues. Germline V gene sequence: CDR1 KGHSH, CDR2 LQKENI.

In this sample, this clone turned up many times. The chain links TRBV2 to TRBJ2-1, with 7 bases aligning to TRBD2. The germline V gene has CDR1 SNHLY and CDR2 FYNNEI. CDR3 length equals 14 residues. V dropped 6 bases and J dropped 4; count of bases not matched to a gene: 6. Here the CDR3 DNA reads TGTGCCAGCAGGGCCGGGACTAATTACAATGAGCAGTTCTTC. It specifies CASRAGTNYNEQFF.

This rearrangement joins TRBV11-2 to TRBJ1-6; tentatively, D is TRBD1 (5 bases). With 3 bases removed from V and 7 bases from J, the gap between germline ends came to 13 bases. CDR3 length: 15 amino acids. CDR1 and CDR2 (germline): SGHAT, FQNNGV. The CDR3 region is CASSLGGSRNSPLHF. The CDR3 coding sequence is TGTGCCAGCAGCTTGGGGGGGTCGCGGAATTCACCCCTCCACTTT.